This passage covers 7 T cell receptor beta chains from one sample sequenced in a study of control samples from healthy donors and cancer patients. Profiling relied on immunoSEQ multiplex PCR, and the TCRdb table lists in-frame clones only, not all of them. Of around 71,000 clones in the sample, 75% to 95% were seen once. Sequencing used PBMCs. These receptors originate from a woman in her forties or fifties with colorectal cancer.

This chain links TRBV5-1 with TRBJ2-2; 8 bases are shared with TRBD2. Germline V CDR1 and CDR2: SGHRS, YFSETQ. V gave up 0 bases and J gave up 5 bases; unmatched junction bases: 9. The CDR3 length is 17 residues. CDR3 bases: TGCGCCAGCAGCTTGGGGGCCGGGACTAGGGGAACCGGGGAGCTGTTTTTT. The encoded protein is CASSLGAGTRGTGELFF.

CDR3 in DNA: TGTGCCAGCCTCATCGGGGGGAGTTTAAGCGAGCAGTACTTC. Amino acids: CASLIGGSLSEQYF. The chain employs TRBV7-2 and TRBJ2-7; TRBD2 matches at 7 bases. CDR1 and CDR2 from the germline V gene are SGHTA and FQGNSA. J lost 6 bases, V lost 8 bases, and 13 bases had no gene match. CDR3 length: 14 amino acids.

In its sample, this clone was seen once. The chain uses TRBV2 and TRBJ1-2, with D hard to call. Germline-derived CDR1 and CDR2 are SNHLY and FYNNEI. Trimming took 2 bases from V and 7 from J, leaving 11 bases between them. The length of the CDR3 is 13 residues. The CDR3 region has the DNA TGTGCCAGCAGTGAACTGGGGTGGGTTGGCTACACCTTC. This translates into CASSELGWVGYTF.

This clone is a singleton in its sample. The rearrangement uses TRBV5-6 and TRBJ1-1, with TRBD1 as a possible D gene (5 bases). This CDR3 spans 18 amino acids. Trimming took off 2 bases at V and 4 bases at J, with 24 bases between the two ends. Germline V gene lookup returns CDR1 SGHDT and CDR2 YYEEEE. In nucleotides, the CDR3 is TGTGCCAGCAGCTTTTCTTGGCAGGGAGGATCCTCGGGCACTGAAGCTTTCTTT. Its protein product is CASSFSWQGGSSGTEAFF.

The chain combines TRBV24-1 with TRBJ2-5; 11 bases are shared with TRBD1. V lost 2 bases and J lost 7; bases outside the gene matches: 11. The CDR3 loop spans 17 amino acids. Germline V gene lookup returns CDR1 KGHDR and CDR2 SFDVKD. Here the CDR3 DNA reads TGTGCCACCAGTGATTCCTCCGGACAGGGGGCATTTGGGACCCAGTACTTC. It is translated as CATSDSSGQGAFGTQYF.

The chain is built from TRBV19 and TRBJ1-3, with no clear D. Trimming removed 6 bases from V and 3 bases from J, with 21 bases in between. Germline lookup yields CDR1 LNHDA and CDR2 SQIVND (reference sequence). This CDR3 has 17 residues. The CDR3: CASSTNTHDRLGNTIYF. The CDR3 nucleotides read TGTGCCAGTAGCACCAATACACACGATCGGCTTGGAAACACCATATATTTT. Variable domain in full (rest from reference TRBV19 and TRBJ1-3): DGGITQSPKYLFRKEGQNVTLSCEQNLNHDAMYWYRQDPGQGLRLIYYSQIVNDFQKGDIAEGYSVSREKKESFPLTVTSAQKNPTAFYLCASSTNTHDRLGNTIYFGEGSWLTVV.

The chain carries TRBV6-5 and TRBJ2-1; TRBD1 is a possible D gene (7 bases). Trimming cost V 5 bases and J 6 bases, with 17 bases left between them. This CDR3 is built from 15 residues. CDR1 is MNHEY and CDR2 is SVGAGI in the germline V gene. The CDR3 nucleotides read TGTGCCAGCAGTCCCCCAGGAGGGGGCTCCAATGAGCAGTTCTTC. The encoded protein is CASSPPGGGSNEQFF.